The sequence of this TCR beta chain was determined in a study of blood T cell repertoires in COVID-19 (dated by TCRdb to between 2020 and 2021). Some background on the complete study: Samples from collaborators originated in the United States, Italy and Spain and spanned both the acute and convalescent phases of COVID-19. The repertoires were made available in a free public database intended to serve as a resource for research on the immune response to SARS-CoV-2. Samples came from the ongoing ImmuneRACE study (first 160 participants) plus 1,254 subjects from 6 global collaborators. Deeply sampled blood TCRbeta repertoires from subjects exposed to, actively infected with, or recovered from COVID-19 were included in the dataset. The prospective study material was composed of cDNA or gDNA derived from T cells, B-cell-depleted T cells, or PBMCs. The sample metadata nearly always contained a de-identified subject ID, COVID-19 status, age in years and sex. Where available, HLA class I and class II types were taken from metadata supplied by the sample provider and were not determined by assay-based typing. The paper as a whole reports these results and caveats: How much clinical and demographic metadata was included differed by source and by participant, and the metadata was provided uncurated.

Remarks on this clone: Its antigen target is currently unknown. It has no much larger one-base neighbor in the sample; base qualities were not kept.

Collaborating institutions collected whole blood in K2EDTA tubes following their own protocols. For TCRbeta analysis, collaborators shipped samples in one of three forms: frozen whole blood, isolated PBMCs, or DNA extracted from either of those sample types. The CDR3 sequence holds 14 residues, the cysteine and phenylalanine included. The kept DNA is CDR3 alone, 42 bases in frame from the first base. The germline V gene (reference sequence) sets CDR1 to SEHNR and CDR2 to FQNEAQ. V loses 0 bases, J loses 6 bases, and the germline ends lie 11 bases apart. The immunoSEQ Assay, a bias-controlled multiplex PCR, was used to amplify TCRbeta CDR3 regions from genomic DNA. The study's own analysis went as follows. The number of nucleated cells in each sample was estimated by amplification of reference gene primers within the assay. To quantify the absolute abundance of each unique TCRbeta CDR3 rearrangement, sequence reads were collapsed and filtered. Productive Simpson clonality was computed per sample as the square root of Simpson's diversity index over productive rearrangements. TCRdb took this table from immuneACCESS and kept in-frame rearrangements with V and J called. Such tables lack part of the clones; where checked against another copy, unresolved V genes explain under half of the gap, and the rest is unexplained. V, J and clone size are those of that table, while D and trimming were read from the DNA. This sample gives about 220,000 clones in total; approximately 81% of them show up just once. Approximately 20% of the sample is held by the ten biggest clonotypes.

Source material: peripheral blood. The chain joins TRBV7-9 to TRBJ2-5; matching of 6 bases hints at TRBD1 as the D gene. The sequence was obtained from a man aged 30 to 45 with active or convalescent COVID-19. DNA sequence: TGTGCCAGCAGCTTAGCCAGGGGTATTAAGACCCAGTACTTC. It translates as CASSLARGIKTQYF.